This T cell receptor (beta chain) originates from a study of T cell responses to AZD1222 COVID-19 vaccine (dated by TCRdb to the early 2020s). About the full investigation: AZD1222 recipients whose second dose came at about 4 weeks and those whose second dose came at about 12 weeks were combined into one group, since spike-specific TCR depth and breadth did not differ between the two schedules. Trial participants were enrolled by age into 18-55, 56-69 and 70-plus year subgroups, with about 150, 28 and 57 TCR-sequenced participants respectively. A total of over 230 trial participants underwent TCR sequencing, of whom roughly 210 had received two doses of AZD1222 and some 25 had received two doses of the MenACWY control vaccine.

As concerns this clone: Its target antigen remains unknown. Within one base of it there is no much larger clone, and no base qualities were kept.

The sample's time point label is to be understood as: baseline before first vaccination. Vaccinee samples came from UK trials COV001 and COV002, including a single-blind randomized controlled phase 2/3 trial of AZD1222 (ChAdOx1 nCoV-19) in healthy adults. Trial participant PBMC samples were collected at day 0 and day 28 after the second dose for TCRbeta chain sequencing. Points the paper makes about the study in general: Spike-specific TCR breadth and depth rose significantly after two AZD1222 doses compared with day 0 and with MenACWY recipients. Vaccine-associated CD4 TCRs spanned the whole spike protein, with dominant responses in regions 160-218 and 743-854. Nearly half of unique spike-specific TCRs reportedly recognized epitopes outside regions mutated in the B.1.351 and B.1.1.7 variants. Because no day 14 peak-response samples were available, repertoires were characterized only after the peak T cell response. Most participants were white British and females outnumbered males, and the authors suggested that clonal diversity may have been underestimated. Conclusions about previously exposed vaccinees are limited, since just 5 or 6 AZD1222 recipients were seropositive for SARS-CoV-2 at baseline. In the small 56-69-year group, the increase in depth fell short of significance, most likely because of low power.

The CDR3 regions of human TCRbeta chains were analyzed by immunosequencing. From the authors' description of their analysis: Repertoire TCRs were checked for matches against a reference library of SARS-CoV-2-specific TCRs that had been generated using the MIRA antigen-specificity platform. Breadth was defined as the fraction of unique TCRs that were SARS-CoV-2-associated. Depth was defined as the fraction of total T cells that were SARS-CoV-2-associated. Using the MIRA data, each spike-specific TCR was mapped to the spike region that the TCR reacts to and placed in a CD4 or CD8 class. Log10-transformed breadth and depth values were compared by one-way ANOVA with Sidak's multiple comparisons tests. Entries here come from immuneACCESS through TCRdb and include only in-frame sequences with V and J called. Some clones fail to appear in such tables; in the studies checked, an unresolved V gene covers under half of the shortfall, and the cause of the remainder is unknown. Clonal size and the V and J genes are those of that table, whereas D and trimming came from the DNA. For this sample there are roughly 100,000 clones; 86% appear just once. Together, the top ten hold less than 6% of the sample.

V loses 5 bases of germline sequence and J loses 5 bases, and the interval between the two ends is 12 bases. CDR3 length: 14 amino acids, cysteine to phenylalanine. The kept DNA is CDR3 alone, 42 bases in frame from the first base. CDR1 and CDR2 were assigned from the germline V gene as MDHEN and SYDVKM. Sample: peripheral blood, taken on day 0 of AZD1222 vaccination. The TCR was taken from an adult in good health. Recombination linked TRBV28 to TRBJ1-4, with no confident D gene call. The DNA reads TGTGCCAGCAGTCGGGCATCATGGAATGAAAAACTGTTTTTT. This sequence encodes CASSRASWNEKLFF.